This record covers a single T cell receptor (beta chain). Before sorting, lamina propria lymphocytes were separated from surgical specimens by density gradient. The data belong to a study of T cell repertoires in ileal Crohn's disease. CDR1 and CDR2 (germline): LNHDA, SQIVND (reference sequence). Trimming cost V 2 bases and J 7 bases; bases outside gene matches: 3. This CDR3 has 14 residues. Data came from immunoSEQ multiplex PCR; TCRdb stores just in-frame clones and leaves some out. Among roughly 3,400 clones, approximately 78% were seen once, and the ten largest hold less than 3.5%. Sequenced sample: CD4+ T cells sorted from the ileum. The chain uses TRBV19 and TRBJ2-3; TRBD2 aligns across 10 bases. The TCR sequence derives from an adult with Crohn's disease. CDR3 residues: CASSILAGVNTQYF. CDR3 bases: TGTGCCAGTAGTATACTAGCGGGGGTAAATACGCAGTATTTT.